This T cell receptor beta chain was identified during a study of OX40 agonist ivuxolimab in advanced cancers. About the study: Patients received ivuxolimab, an agonistic anti-OX40 (CD134) antibody. General study findings and limits: Clones of CD4+ and CD8+ blood T cells grew by week 6 at doses of 0.1 to 3.0 mg/kg. Undetermined was the antigen specificity of the expanded peripheral T cells. Partial responders receiving 0.1-3.0 mg/kg showed among the lowest clonal expansion.

The repertoire was sequenced with immunoSEQ multiplex PCR; TCRdb's copy has only in-frame clones and lacks some. The sample lists about 31,000 clones, 70% to 90% occurring once. In regard to this clone: The antigen is unknown.

V shed 5 bases and J shed 6 bases, with 7 bases lying between them. The CDR3 contains 12 residues. Germline V gene sequence: CDR1 SGHTA, CDR2 FQGTGA. The V and J genes are TRBV7-3 and TRBJ2-2; D call uncertain. The receptor was isolated from an adult with an advanced solid tumor such as melanoma, head and neck, liver or kidney cancer. Sequences were derived from CD4+ or CD8+ T cells sorted from blood, sampled in a trial of the OX40 agonist ivuxolimab. The CDR3 loop reads CASSPRAGELFF. CDR3 bases: TGTGCCAGCAGCCCTAGGGCCGGGGAGCTGTTTTTT.